This T cell receptor beta chain was captured by sequencing in a study of cytomegalovirus exposure and HLA in healthy donors. Some clones are missing from TCRdb's copy, which holds only in-frame ones; the method was immunoSEQ multiplex PCR. The repertoire holds about 200,000 clones, with around 90% as singletons. Germline V CDR1 and CDR2: SGHNT, YYREEE (reference sequence). CDR3 length: 15 residues. V was pared by 4 bases and J by 4 bases, with 7 bases of the junction left unmatched. This TCR came from a woman aged 18-29 years in good health and CMV-seropositive. Sequenced sample: PBMCs. J is TRBJ2-7 and V is TRBV5-4; 11 bases map to TRBD2. CDR3 in amino acids: CASSQVAGGPYEQYF. The CDR3 DNA reads TGTGCCAGCAGCCAAGTAGCGGGAGGGCCGTACGAGCAGTACTTC.